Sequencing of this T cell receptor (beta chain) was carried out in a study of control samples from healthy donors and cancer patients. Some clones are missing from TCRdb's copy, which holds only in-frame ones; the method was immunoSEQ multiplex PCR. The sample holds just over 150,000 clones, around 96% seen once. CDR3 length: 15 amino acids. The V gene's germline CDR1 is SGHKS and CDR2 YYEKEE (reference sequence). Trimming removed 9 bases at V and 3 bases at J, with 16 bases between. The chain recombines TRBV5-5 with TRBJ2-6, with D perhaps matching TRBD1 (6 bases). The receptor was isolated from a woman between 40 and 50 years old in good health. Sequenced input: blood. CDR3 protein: CATRQGNVGANVLTF. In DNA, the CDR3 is TGTGCCACCCGGCAGGGGAATGTTGGGGCCAACGTCCTGACTTTC.